This record concerns one T cell receptor beta chain sequence. Original analysis: Nucleated cell number was recorded as an estimate derived from reference gene primer amplification. Repertoires were generated with immunoSEQ multiplex PCR, while TCRdb's copy carries only in-frame clones and drops some. Clonal size and the V and J genes are those of that table, whereas D and trimming came from the DNA. This table holds about 250,000 clones, 85% found once. Participants spanned ages about 18 to 100 years and resided in about 24 US areas. Assignment of participants to cohorts was predicated upon participant-reported clinical history. The record originates from a study of blood T cell repertoires in COVID-19. About the study: COVID-19 samples collected from the United States, Italy and Spain covered acute and convalescent phases.

Trimming left V 5 bases short and J 0 bases short, with 8 bases between. Germline V lookup: CDR1 SGHTA, CDR2 FQGNSA. The CDR3 length is 14 residues. This TCR derives from a woman between 45 and 60 years old with acute COVID-19. Sequences were obtained from PBMCs or T cells enriched from blood (not recorded which). The genes are TRBV7-2 and TRBJ2-4; no clear D gene. CDR3 loop: CASSPSLAKNIQYF. In nucleotides, the CDR3 is TGTGCCAGCAGCCCGAGCTTAGCCAAAAACATTCAGTACTTC.